What follows describes a single T cell receptor (beta chain). In this sample, this clonotype turned up once. Its antigen remains unidentified. Base qualities are missing; no much larger clone stands one base away. A single read makes a weak case. This sample stems from a study of CD8 T cells in Susac syndrome (dated by TCRdb to the late 2010s). With regard to the full study: The study used repertoire sequencing to test whether antigen drove CD8+ T cell activation and differentiation in Susac syndrome.

From cysteine to phenylalanine, the CDR3 is 13 amino acids long. Only the CDR3 DNA stays, 39 bases, in frame from base 1. The trim is 0 bases for V and 7 bases for J, with a gap of 8 bases between the germline ends. CDR1 and CDR2 were assigned from the germline V gene as SGHDT and YYEEEE. The research as a whole found: The number of individuals in the TCR sequencing and HLA analysis was recognized as being relatively small.

RNA was extracted with the RNeasy kit and about 0.5 to 1 ug was reverse transcribed using random hexamers. The immunoSEQ multiplex PCR assay, covering 54 Vbeta and 13 Jbeta segments, was used to amplify TCR beta CDR3 regions. PCR amplification bias was corrected by using a synthetic template baseline for primer optimization and computational correction. Regarding the original processing steps: Reads were annotated to V, D and J genes per IMGT and analyzed with immunoSEQ Analyzer, keeping only productive sequences. Clonality was calculated as one minus the Shannon entropy normalized by log2 of the number of productive unique sequences. For each patient and control, public and private clones were evaluated within the 100 most prevalent clones. A clone was defined as Susac-specific if it was absent from the healthy and MS cohorts, from more than 850 published viral clones and from other ImmuneACCESS disease sequences. The public reads were reprocessed in TCRdb via fastp at Q25 and MiXCR, keeping in-frame beta chains. Rows with one shared CDR3 protein collapse into an entry with the most common genes and DNA. It is TCRdb's table, rather than the study itself, that gives the V and J calls and clone size. Here the sample has approximately 120,000 distinct CDR3 sequences; around 94% occur a single time. Around 0.087% of the sample rests with the top ten.

Peripheral blood CD8+ and CD4+ T cells from healthy donors, Susac syndrome patients and multiple sclerosis patients were profiled using high-throughput TCR beta sequencing. The healthy donors served as controls matched for age and sex. Bulk CD8+ and CD4+ T cells were purified magnetically by negative isolation, whereas CD8+ TEMRA cells were enriched by FACS. Blood was drawn into EDTA tubes, processed within 24 hours, and PBMCs were isolated by density gradient centrifugation. PBMCs intended for TCR sequencing were frozen in liquid nitrogen and were later thawed in a 37 degrees C water bath. A purity of at least 90% was achieved for sorted or isolated CD4+, CD8+ and CD8+ TEMRA cells.

The sequenced sample consisted of CD4+ T cells from PBMCs. The sequence was obtained from a human donor in good health. The V and J genes are TRBV5-6 and TRBJ2-1; no confident D gene assignment can be made. The CDR3 sequence is CASSLASSNEQFF. The DNA sequence is TGTGCCAGCAGCTTGGCCTCTTCGAATGAGCAGTTCTTC.